A selection of T cell receptor beta chains follows, all from one sample in a study of CD8 T cells in Susac syndrome. In TCRdb, the immunoSEQ multiplex PCR reads were re-called with MiXCR into one record per CDR3 protein. The sample contains about 130,000 distinct CDR3 sequences, approximately 94% of which appear only once. Input material: CD4+ T cells from PBMCs. Every receptor here comes from a human donor with multiple sclerosis. Each CDR3 is given with its conserved first and last residue. D genes are given only for firm matches. Expanded clones get a size class; other rows say once, few or many, or leave the size out.

>TRBV29-1|TRBJ2-2|TRBD2|once|14
TGCAGCGCAATCCCGGGAGGGCGAACCGGGGAGCTGTTTTTT
CSAIPGGRTGELFF
>TRBV9|TRBJ2-7|TRBD1|-|15
TGTGCCAGCAGCGTAGCTGCGGACAGGGCTTACGAGCAGTACTTC
CASSVAADRAYEQYF
>TRBV27|TRBJ2-5|TRBD2|-|16
TGTGCCAGCAGTCCCAGACTAGCGAAGGGGCAAGAGACCCAGTACTTC
CASSPRLAKGQETQYF
>TRBV9|TRBJ1-6|-|-|15
TGTGCCAGCAGCGTCACCACAGGGAATAATTCACCCCTCCACTTT
CASSVTTGNNSPLHF
>TRBV6-2/TRBV6-3|TRBJ2-7|TRBD2|-|14
TGTGCCAGCAAAAACGGGGGGGGTACCTACGAGCAGTACTTC
CASKNGGGTYEQYF
>TRBV18|TRBJ1-5|-|-|14
TGTGCCAGCTCACCACCGGGACGCAATCAGCCCCAGCATTTT
CASSPPGRNQPQHF
>TRBV20-1|TRBJ2-5|TRBD2|-|13
TGCAGTGGGGGGCTAGCGGGGGATCAGACCCAGTACTTC
CSGGLAGDQTQYF
>TRBV5-1|TRBJ2-7|-|-|12
TGCGCCAGCAGCGGCAATCTGGAAGAGCAGTACTTC
CASSGNLEEQYF
>TRBV25-1|TRBJ2-1|-|-|11
TGTGCCACCAAGCGGGTAAACGAGCAGTTCTTC
CATKRVNEQFF
>TRBV7-8|TRBJ1-5|TRBD1|-|16
TGTGCCAGCAGCATTTTACAGGGGAATGTTAATCAGCCCCAGCATTTT
CASSILQGNVNQPQHF
>TRBV6-6|TRBJ2-3|-|-|15
TGTGCCAGCAGTTACGTGGGTACTAGCACAGATACGCAGTATTTT
CASSYVGTSTDTQYF
>TRBV6-5|TRBJ1-6|-|-|14
TGTGCCAGCAGCCTGGGACGTAGTAATTCACCCCTCCACTTT
CASSLGRSNSPLHF
>TRBV6-5|TRBJ1-2|-|-|15
TGTGCCAGCAGTTACTCCGGGGGGCTCAACTATGGCTACACCTTC
CASSYSGGLNYGYTF
>TRBV6-5|TRBJ1-2|-|-|17
TGTGCCAGCAGTTACGACGGAGGTGGGTCGAGGGGCTATGGCTACACCTTC
CASSYDGGGSRGYGYTF
>TRBV3-1|TRBJ2-2|TRBD1|-|16
TGTGCCAGCAGCCGCCTCGACAGGGGAATAACCGGGGAGCTGTTTTTT
CASSRLDRGITGELFF
>TRBV11-2|TRBJ1-2|TRBD1|once|13
TGTGCCAGCAGCCTCCGGGACAGCTATGGCTACACCTTC
CASSLRDSYGYTF
>TRBV7-3|TRBJ2-7|-|-|16
TGTGCCAGCAGCTCCCTGAGAGACCGGCACAGCTACGAGCAGTACTTC
CASSSLRDRHSYEQYF
>TRBV18|TRBJ2-4|-|-|15
TGTGCCAGCTCACCAGGGGACAAGAGTGGAAACATTCAGTACTTC
CASSPGDKSGNIQYF
>TRBV6-2/TRBV6-3|TRBJ2-3|-|-|14
TGTGCCAGCAGTGTCCCTTGGGTAGAAGATACGCAGTATTTT
CASSVPWVEDTQYF
>TRBV12-3/TRBV12-4|TRBJ1-3|-|-|15
TGTGCCAGCAGTAACAGGGATCTTACGAACAACACCATATATTTT
CASSNRDLTNNTIYF
>TRBV27|TRBJ1-1|-|-|15
TGTGCCAGCAGTCCCTACAGGGAATCAAACACTGAAGCTTTCTTT
CASSPYRESNTEAFF
>TRBV29-1|TRBJ1-4|-|-|14
TGCAGCGTTGAAGACCCCTGGGACGGAGAAAAACTGTTTTTT
CSVEDPWDGEKLFF
>TRBV3-1|TRBJ2-5|-|-|11
TGTGCCAGCAGCCACGGGGAGACCCAGTACTTC
CASSHGETQYF
>TRBV3-1|TRBJ2-2|-|-|13
TGTGCCAGCAGCACGGTCGGGGCCGGGGAGCTGTTTTTT
CASSTVGAGELFF
>TRBV5-1|TRBJ2-7|TRBD1|-|15
TGCGCCAGCAGCACCGGACAGGGGATCTCCTACGAGCAGTACTTC
CASSTGQGISYEQYF
>TRBV7-8|TRBJ1-2|-|-|13
TGTGCCAGCAGCCCCGACACTGCCTATGGCTACACCTTC
CASSPDTAYGYTF
>TRBV18|TRBJ2-7|TRBD1|once|12
TGTGCCAGCGGACAGGGACTTGGGGAGCAGTACTTC
CASGQGLGEQYF
>TRBV30|TRBJ2-7|-|-|14
TGTGCCTGGAGTAGGGATACGAGCTCCTACGAGCAGTACTTC
CAWSRDTSSYEQYF
>TRBV29-1|TRBJ1-5|-|-|13
TGCAGCGTTCAGGAAAATAGCAATCAGCCCCAGCATTTT
CSVQENSNQPQHF
>TRBV5-1|TRBJ2-1|TRBD1|-|15
TGCGCCAGCAGCTTTCCGGGACAGGGTCTGAATGAGCAGTTCTTC
CASSFPGQGLNEQFF
>TRBV18|TRBJ1-5|TRBD1|once|16
TGTGCCAGCTCACCGGACAGGGCCATGAGCAATCAGCCCCAGCATTTT
CASSPDRAMSNQPQHF
>TRBV5-4|TRBJ2-7|TRBD1|-|14
TGTGCCAGCAGCCCCACAGGGGTCACCTACGAGCAGTACTTC
CASSPTGVTYEQYF
>TRBV5-4|TRBJ1-3|-|-|17
TGTGCCAGCGGGCCGGGACGGAGCTCGGCAGGGGGAAACACCATATATTTT
CASGPGRSSAGGNTIYF
>TRBV5-1|TRBJ1-2|TRBD1|-|16
TGCGCCAGCAGCTTGGGGGACAGTTCCGGGGGCTATGGCTACACCTTC
CASSLGDSSGGYGYTF
>TRBV19|TRBJ1-1|TRBD1|-|15
TGTGCCAGTAAAGGGCGGACAGGCTTGAACACTGAAGCTTTCTTT
CASKGRTGLNTEAFF
>TRBV25-1|TRBJ2-4|-|-|16
TGTGCCAGCAGTCCCGTGGACCTGGAGGCCAAAAACATTCAGTACTTC
CASSPVDLEAKNIQYF
>TRBV11-2|TRBJ2-7|-|once|14
TGTGCCAGCAATCCTCTAGACAGTTACTACGAGCAGTACTTC
CASNPLDSYYEQYF
>TRBV20-1|TRBJ2-7|-|-|13
TGCAGTGCTAGATGGAGCGGAACCTACGAGCAGTACTTC
CSARWSGTYEQYF
>TRBV3-1|TRBJ1-2|TRBD1|-|13
TGTGCCAGCAGCCAGGAGACGACAGGGGGCTACACCTTC
CASSQETTGGYTF
>TRBV30|TRBJ1-2|-|-|15
TGTGCCTGGAGCATACACCTAAAGCAGCCCTATGGCTACACCTTC
CAWSIHLKQPYGYTF
>TRBV3-1|TRBJ1-5|-|-|13
TGTGCCAGCAGCCAAGAATCCAATCAGCCCCAGCATTTT
CASSQESNQPQHF
>TRBV7-2|TRBJ2-1|-|-|17
TGTGCCAGCAGCTTAGTAGTCGGGCAGAGCTCCTACAATGAGCAGTTCTTC
CASSLVVGQSSYNEQFF
>TRBV18|TRBJ2-7|-|once|14
TGTGCCAGCTCACCAACGCGGGGTTCCTACGAGCAGTACTTC
CASSPTRGSYEQYF
>TRBV2|TRBJ2-1|TRBD2|-|14
TGTGCCAGCAGTGAAGGGCGGGGGTACAATGAGCAGTTCTTC
CASSEGRGYNEQFF
>TRBV12-3/TRBV12-4|TRBJ2-4|-|-|17
TGTGCCAGCAGTCGGAGGAGGGGGATTGGAGCCAAAAACATTCAGTACTTC
CASSRRRGIGAKNIQYF
>TRBV5-1|TRBJ2-7|-|-|14
TGCGCCAGCAGCTTGGAGGACAGAAGAACCGAGCAGTACTTC
CASSLEDRRTEQYF
>TRBV29-1|TRBJ2-1|-|-|11
TGCAGCGGGGGGGAGTACAATGAGCAGTTCTTC
CSGGEYNEQFF
>TRBV5-6|TRBJ1-1|-|-|11
TGTGCCAGCAGCTGGAACACTGAAGCTTTCTTT
CASSWNTEAFF